The 7 T cell receptor beta chains given below trace back to one sample, sequenced in a study of regulatory T cells in long-lasting Graves disease. Specified time point: newly diagnosed GD, antithyroid drugs for less than 3 months. From PBMCs, RNA was extracted and then used to make the TCR library. According to the study, TCR beta libraries were built with iRepertoire HTBI primers and CDR3-region Arm-PCR. One entry per CDR3 protein results from TCRdb running MiXCR on the multiplex PCR reads. The sample holds about 400,000 distinct CDR3 sequences; approximately 15% are singletons and the top ten take roughly 7.7%. These sequences were also reported in another study, on T cells in Graves' hyperthyroidism and ophthalmopathy.

The source material was peripheral blood mononuclear cells (PBMCs), sampled at new diagnosis, from a patient treated with antithyroid drugs. Receptors originate from a woman aged 40 to 50 with Graves disease.

This chain links TRBV12-3 or TRBV12-4 with TRBJ2-2; 13 bases map to TRBD2. The CDR3 has 21 amino acids. Unmatched junction bases numbered 20, after V lost 6 bases and J lost 4 bases. The CDR3, as DNA: TGTGCCAGCAGCCGCAGGACGGGACTAGCGGGATCTCGCTCGGGCACCGGGGAGCTGTTTTTT. Translated: CASSRRTGLAGSRSGTGELFF.

Worth noting for this clonotype: A much more abundant neighbour one base away suggests this may be a read error. The V call is TRBV3-1, the J call TRBJ1-6; no definite D call. Trimming removed 8 bases at V and 8 bases at J, with 10 bases between. The CDR3 spans 12 residues. Per the germline V gene, CDR1 is LGHDT and CDR2 is YNNKEL (reference sequence). CDR3 sequence (DNA): TGTGCCAGCGGTCAAGCGGATTCACCCCTCCACTTT. Translating gives CASGQADSPLHF.

This clonotype was counted at least ten times. The chain recombines TRBV20-1 with TRBJ2-7; 9 bases match TRBD1. The CDR3 covers 16 residues. Trimming removed 1 base from V and 3 bases from J; junction bases left unmatched: 10. Per the germline V gene, CDR1 is DFQATT and CDR2 is SNEGSKA (reference sequence). The chain's CDR3 is CSARARSGTGFYEQYF. CDR3 DNA: TGCAGTGCTAGAGCACGATCCGGGACAGGGTTCTACGAGCAGTACTTC.

This clonotype was detected many times. The J gene is TRBJ2-3, the V gene TRBV28, with 9 bases aligning to TRBD1. The CDR3 sequence is 16 residues long. The germline gives CDR1 MDHEN, CDR2 SYDVKM. Trimming removed 2 bases from V and 1 base from J; junction bases left unmatched: 4. The CDR3 region has the DNA TGTGCCAGCAGTTTAACAGGGGGCGAGGGCACAGATACGCAGTATTTT. This encodes CASSLTGGEGTDTQYF. The full variable domain, rest sourced from reference TRBV28 and TRBJ2-3, is DVKVTQSSRYLVKRTGEKVFLECVQDMDHENMFWYRQDPGLGLRLIYFSYDVKMKEKGDIPEGYSVSREKKERFSLILESASTNQTSMYLCASSLTGGEGTDTQYFGPGTRLTVL.

This clonotype was detected ten times or more. V and J are TRBV7-2 and TRBJ2-7; D might be TRBD1 (5 bases). Looked up from germline, CDR1 is SGHTA and CDR2 is FQGNSA. V was pared by 8 bases and J by 6 bases, with 17 bases between. The CDR3 totals 13 residues. CDR3 sequence (DNA): TGTGCCAGCGGCCTACCCGACAGAGGCGAGCAGTACTTC. Its protein product is CASGLPDRGEQYF. Using reference TRBV7-2 and TRBJ2-7 for the parts outside the CDR3, the full variable domain is GAGVSQSPSNKVTEKGKDVELRCDPISGHTALYWYRQSLGQGLEFLIYFQGNSAPDKSGLPSDRFSAERTGGSVSTLTIQRTQQEDSAVYLCASGLPDRGEQYFGPGTRLTVT.

In its sample, this clonotype was seen many times. The chain is built from TRBV20-1 and TRBJ1-5; 11 bases fit TRBD1. The germline gives CDR1 DFQATT, CDR2 SNEGSKA (reference sequence). Trimming removed 8 bases from V and 5 bases from J; junction bases left unmatched: 5. This CDR3 spans 13 amino acids. CDR3 loop: CSLGQGVDQPQHF. The CDR3, as DNA: TGCAGTCTGGGACAGGGGGTCGATCAGCCCCAGCATTTT.

There are many counts of this clonotype. The chain joins TRBV28 to TRBJ2-7; perhaps TRBD1 as D (6 bases). Deletions cut 8 bases from V and 0 bases from J, with 20 bases between. The germline CDR1 and CDR2 sequences are MDHEN and SYDVKM. CDR3 size: 16 residues. The CDR3 loop reads CASVRKQGTSSYEQYF. CDR3 coding DNA: TGTGCCAGCGTGCGCAAACAGGGCACGAGCTCCTACGAGCAGTACTTC.